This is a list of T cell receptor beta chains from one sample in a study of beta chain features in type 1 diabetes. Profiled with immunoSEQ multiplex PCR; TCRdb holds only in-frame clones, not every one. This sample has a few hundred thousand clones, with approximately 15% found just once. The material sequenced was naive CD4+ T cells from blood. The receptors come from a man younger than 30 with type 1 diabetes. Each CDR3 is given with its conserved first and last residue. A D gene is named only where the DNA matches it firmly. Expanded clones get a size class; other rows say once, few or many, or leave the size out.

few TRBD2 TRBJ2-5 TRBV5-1 CASSHGTSEETQYF TGCGCCAGCAGCCACGGGACTAGTGAAGAGACCCAGTACTTC
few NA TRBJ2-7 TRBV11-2 CASSYDRLSYEQYF TGTGCCAGCAGCTATGACAGGCTCTCCTACGAGCAGTACTTC
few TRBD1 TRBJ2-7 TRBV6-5 CASSRDSLYEQYF TGTGCCAGCTCCCGGGACAGCTTATACGAGCAGTACTTC
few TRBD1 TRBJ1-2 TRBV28 CASSYYRGNGYTF TGTGCCAGCAGTTACTACAGGGGCAATGGCTACACCTTC
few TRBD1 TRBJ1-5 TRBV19 CASSPWQGATQPQHF TGTGCCAGTAGTCCCTGGCAGGGGGCTACTCAGCCCCAGCATTTT
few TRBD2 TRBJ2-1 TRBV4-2 CASSQASRGGEQFF TGTGCCAGCAGCCAAGCTAGCCGCGGGGGTGAGCAGTTCTTC
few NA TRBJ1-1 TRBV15 CATSRQGSSTAFF TGTGCCACCAGCCGCCAGGGCTCATCAACAGCTTTCTTT
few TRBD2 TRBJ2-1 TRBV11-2 CASSSLRGGYNEQFF TGTGCCAGCAGCTCCCTCCGGGGAGGGTACAATGAGCAGTTCTTC
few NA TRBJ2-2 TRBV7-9 CASTLGSTGELFF TGTGCCAGCACCTTAGGGAGCACCGGGGAGCTGTTTTTT
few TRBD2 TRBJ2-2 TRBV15 CATSRTVAGTNTGELFF TGTGCCACCAGCAGAACGGTAGCGGGGACGAACACCGGGGAGCTGTTTTTT
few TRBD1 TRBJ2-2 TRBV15 CATSRGDRGFTGELFF TGTGCCACCAGCAGAGGGGACAGGGGGTTCACCGGGGAGCTGTTTTTT
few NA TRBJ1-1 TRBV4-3 CASSQQPQYPEAFF TGCGCCAGCAGCCAACAACCACAATATCCCGAAGCTTTCTTT
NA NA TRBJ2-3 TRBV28 CASSLRFRGVYTDTQYF TGTGCCAGCAGTTTACGTTTCCGCGGGGTTTACACAGATACGCAGTATTTT
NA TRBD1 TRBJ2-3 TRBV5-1 CASSLVRGRADTQYF TGCGCCAGCAGCTTGGTGAGGGGGCGCGCAGATACGCAGTATTTT
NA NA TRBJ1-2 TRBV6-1 CASSDTYYGYTF TGTGCCAGCAGTGATACTTACTATGGCTACACCTTC
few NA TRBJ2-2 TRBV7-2 CASSPRVAGELFF TGTGCCAGCAGTCCCCGGGTAGCCGGGGAGCTGTTTTTT
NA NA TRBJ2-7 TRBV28 CASSSAATYEQYF TGTGCCAGCAGTTCCGCCGCTACCTACGAGCAGTACTTC
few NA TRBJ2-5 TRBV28 CASLGGETQYF TGTGCCAGCCTCGGGGGAGAGACCCAGTACTTC
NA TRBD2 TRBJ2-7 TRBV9 CASSYTSGGAYEQYF TGTGCCAGCAGCTATACTAGCGGGGGGGCCTACGAGCAGTACTTC
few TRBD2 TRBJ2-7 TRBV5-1 CASSRGTSGIYEQYF TGCGCCAGCAGCAGGGGGACTAGCGGTATCTACGAGCAGTACTTC